The rows below give T cell receptor beta chains drawn from one sample of a study of cytomegalovirus exposure and HLA in healthy donors. This table comes from immunoSEQ multiplex PCR, and its TCRdb copy is limited to in-frame clones, with some not included. This sample has roughly 100,000 clones, with 85% to 95% found just once. The sequenced sample consisted of PBMCs. These receptors were collected from a woman between 18 and 29 years old in good health and CMV-seronegative. CDR3s include the opening cysteine and the closing phenylalanine or tryptophan. The order of the fields is CDR3 length, J gene, V gene, D gene, clone size, CDR3 protein, CDR3 DNA. A D gene is named only where the DNA matches it firmly. The size entry is marked missing in some rows and otherwise reads once, few, many or a size class.

12 | TRBJ2-7 | TRBV2 | NA | NA | CASARLVYEQYF | TGTGCCAGCGCCAGACTAGTCTACGAGCAGTACTTC
14 | TRBJ2-7 | TRBV2 | NA | NA | CASAPRRGRDEQYF | TGTGCCAGCGCACCCAGGAGGGGCCGGGACGAGCAGTACTTC
13 | TRBJ1-1 | TRBV25-1 | NA | NA | CASSAQGNTEAFF | TGTGCCAGCAGTGCACAGGGGAACACTGAAGCTTTCTTT
14 | TRBJ2-7 | TRBV11-3 | NA | NA | CASSLSDGTYEQYF | TGTGCCAGCAGCTTAAGCGACGGGACCTACGAGCAGTACTTC
14 | TRBJ1-2 | TRBV29-1 | TRBD1 | NA | CSVDGGGVNYGYTF | TGCAGCGTTGATGGAGGGGGCGTTAACTATGGCTACACCTTC
18 | TRBJ1-4 | TRBV15 | TRBD1 | NA | CATSRVSTYRGSGEKLFF | TGTGCCACCAGCAGAGTTTCCACCTACAGGGGTTCGGGTGAAAAACTGTTTTTT
14 | TRBJ2-1 | TRBV9 | TRBD1 | once | CASAGGTGGTEQFF | TGTGCCAGCGCCGGCGGGACAGGGGGGACTGAGCAGTTCTTC
15 | TRBJ1-4 | TRBV6-4 | NA | NA | CASSAGTASNEKLFF | TGTGCCAGCAGTGCCGGCACAGCTTCTAATGAAAAACTGTTTTTT
13 | TRBJ1-6 | TRBV2 | NA | NA | CASSVVRDSPLHF | TGTGCCAGCAGTGTTGTCAGGGATTCACCCCTCCACTTT
13 | TRBJ1-2 | TRBV27 | TRBD1 | NA | CASSLMDRENYTF | TGTGCCAGCAGTTTAATGGACAGGGAGAACTACACCTTC
13 | TRBJ1-1 | TRBV7-3 | NA | NA | CASSPGRGVEAFF | TGTGCCAGCAGCCCGGGTCGGGGGGTCGAAGCTTTCTTT
14 | TRBJ1-2 | TRBV11-2 | NA | NA | CASSASGNNYGYTF | TGTGCCAGCAGCGCATCGGGTAACAACTATGGCTACACCTTC
14 | TRBJ2-7 | TRBV12-5 | NA | NA | CASGLFINNYEQYF | TGTGCTAGTGGTTTGTTTATTAACAACTACGAGCAGTACTTC
14 | TRBJ2-5 | TRBV7-7 | NA | once | CASSLLAGEETQYF | TGTGCTAGCAGCTTATTGGCCGGGGAAGAGACCCAGTACTTC
15 | TRBJ1-5 | TRBV4-1 | TRBD1 | NA | CASSLEQGAAQPQHF | TGCGCCAGCAGCCTGGAACAGGGGGCGGCCCAGCCCCAGCATTTT
13 | TRBJ2-3 | TRBV29-1 | NA | NA | CSVDVALADTQYF | TGCAGCGTTGATGTGGCGCTAGCAGATACGCAGTATTTT
15 | TRBJ1-5 | TRBV19 | NA | NA | CASSIINYSNQPQHF | TGTGCCAGTAGTATTATAAATTATAGCAATCAGCCCCAGCATTTT
16 | TRBJ2-3 | TRBV7-7 | NA | NA | CASSLGGVSRADTQYF | TGTGCTAGCAGCCTAGGAGGAGTGAGCAGGGCAGATACGCAGTATTTT
17 | TRBJ1-2 | TRBV7-9 | NA | NA | CASSLMGGPSSNYGYTF | TGTGCCAGCAGTTTAATGGGTGGGCCCAGCTCCAACTATGGCTACACCTTC
17 | TRBJ2-3 | TRBV9 | TRBD2 | NA | CASSVDPGTSPRDTQYF | TGTGCCAGCAGCGTAGACCCCGGGACTAGCCCGCGAGATACGCAGTATTTT
19 | TRBJ2-3 | TRBV7-6 | TRBD2 | NA | CASSNPKGGVAGVIDTQYF | TGTGCCAGCTCGAATCCAAAGGGAGGCGTGGCGGGGGTCATAGATACGCAGTATTTT
13 | TRBJ1-1 | TRBV27 | NA | NA | CASTLTQGTEAFF | TGTGCCAGCACCCTCACTCAGGGCACTGAAGCTTTCTTT
15 | TRBJ2-5 | TRBV5-1 | TRBD1 | NA | CASSLTDRVVQTQYF | TGCGCCAGCAGCTTGACCGACAGGGTGGTTCAGACCCAGTACTTC
13 | TRBJ1-1 | TRBV7-3 | NA | NA | CASSSYSGAEAFF | TGTGCCAGCAGCTCTTATAGCGGGGCTGAAGCTTTCTTT
15 | TRBJ1-2 | TRBV9 | NA | NA | CASSTAKTVIEGYTF | TGTGCCAGCAGCACCGCAAAGACAGTGATCGAAGGCTACACCTTC
17 | TRBJ1-1 | TRBV14 | NA | NA | CASSQDITRFLNTEAFF | TGTGCCAGCAGCCAAGATATAACTAGGTTTTTGAACACTGAAGCTTTCTTT
14 | TRBJ2-5 | TRBV5-1 | TRBD1 | once | CASSRLGQGETQYF | TGCGCCAGCAGCCGATTGGGACAGGGGGAGACCCAGTACTTC
13 | TRBJ2-7 | TRBV27 | NA | NA | CASSLSPRYEQYF | TGTGCCAGCAGTTTATCTCCCAGGTACGAGCAGTACTTC
15 | TRBJ2-2 | TRBV7-8 | NA | NA | CASSFTTTHTGELFF | TGTGCCAGCAGCTTTACCACGACACACACCGGGGAGCTGTTTTTT
16 | TRBJ1-3 | TRBV5-1 | TRBD1 | NA | CASSGGQADSGNTIYF | TGCGCCAGCAGCGGAGGACAGGCCGACTCTGGAAACACCATATATTTT
12 | TRBJ2-7 | TRBV23-1 | NA | NA | CASNHHRDEQYF | TGCGCCAGCAATCACCACAGGGACGAGCAGTACTTC
15 | TRBJ2-1 | TRBV5-6 | TRBD2 | NA | CASSWGGLAYNEQFF | TGTGCCAGCAGCTGGGGCGGACTAGCCTACAATGAGCAGTTCTTC
14 | TRBJ1-2 | TRBV18 | TRBD1 | NA | CASSPQDRGRDYTF | TGTGCCAGCTCCCCCCAGGACAGGGGGCGAGACTACACCTTC
15 | TRBJ2-7 | TRBV5-1 | NA | NA | CASRVGQGPKYEQYF | TGCGCCAGCAGGGTCGGGCAGGGCCCCAAGTACGAGCAGTACTTC
13 | TRBJ2-1 | TRBV27 | NA | NA | CASRDFHYNEQFF | TGTGCCAGCAGGGACTTTCACTACAATGAGCAGTTCTTC
12 | TRBJ1-1 | TRBV6-5 | TRBD1 | NA | CASSSRGYGAFF | TGTGCCAGCAGCTCCAGGGGGTATGGAGCTTTCTTT
13 | TRBJ1-5 | TRBV29-1 | TRBD1 | NA | CSVAGGGNQPQHF | TGCAGCGTGGCAGGGGGAGGCAATCAGCCCCAGCATTTT
15 | TRBJ2-7 | TRBV30 | TRBD2 | NA | CASLPRLAGNYEQYF | TGTGCCTCACTCCCTAGACTAGCGGGGAACTACGAGCAGTACTTC
14 | TRBJ1-1 | TRBV6-1 | NA | once | CASSEEGTLGEAFF | TGTGCCAGCAGTGAAGAAGGGACTTTAGGCGAAGCTTTCTTT
15 | TRBJ2-7 | TRBV19 | NA | NA | CASSILDSSSYEQYF | TGTGCCAGTAGTATCCTGGACAGTTCCTCCTACGAGCAGTACTTC
14 | TRBJ2-3 | TRBV11-2 | TRBD1 | NA | CASSQRQGPDTQYF | TGTGCCAGCAGCCAGAGACAGGGCCCAGATACGCAGTATTTT
11 | TRBJ1-5 | TRBV11-3 | TRBD1 | NA | CASGQGEPQHF | TGTGCCAGCGGTCAGGGGGAGCCCCAGCATTTT
18 | TRBJ2-7 | TRBV4-1 | TRBD2 | NA | CASSQPLAAGLAGDEQYF | TGCGCCAGCAGCCAACCTTTGGCCGCGGGACTAGCGGGAGACGAGCAGTACTTC
15 | TRBJ1-3 | TRBV5-1 | NA | once | CASSFWGDSGNTIYF | TGCGCCAGCAGCTTTTGGGGAGACTCTGGAAACACCATATATTTT
11 | TRBJ1-2 | TRBV29-1 | NA | NA | CSVWTDYGYTF | TGCAGCGTCTGGACAGACTATGGCTACACCTTC
16 | TRBJ2-1 | TRBV5-1 | TRBD1 | NA | CASSPRTGQRYNEQFF | TGCGCCAGCAGCCCTAGGACAGGGCAACGCTACAATGAGCAGTTCTTC
14 | TRBJ1-5 | TRBV7-9 | TRBD1 | NA | CASSPTGDRIPQHF | TGTGCCAGCAGCCCCACAGGGGACCGAATACCCCAGCATTTT
12 | TRBJ1-4 | TRBV30 | NA | NA | CAWSELREKLFF | TGTGCCTGGAGTGAATTACGGGAAAAACTGTTTTTT
16 | TRBJ2-3 | TRBV5-1 | TRBD2 | NA | CASSGTSGSSTDTQYF | TGCGCCAGCAGCGGGACTAGCGGGAGCTCGACAGATACGCAGTATTTT
13 | TRBJ2-5 | TRBV14 | NA | NA | CASSPRVRETQYF | TGTGCCAGCAGCCCTCGGGTAAGGGAGACCCAGTACTTC
17 | TRBJ2-2 | TRBV7-9 | TRBD1 | NA | CASRRKWTGKFTGELFF | TGTGCCAGCAGACGGAAGTGGACAGGGAAGTTCACCGGGGAGCTGTTTTTT
16 | TRBJ1-1 | TRBV19 | TRBD1 | NA | CASSYETGFMNTEAFF | TGTGCCAGTAGCTACGAGACAGGGTTTATGAACACTGAAGCTTTCTTT
15 | TRBJ2-3 | TRBV11-3 | NA | NA | CASSLVAAPTDTQYF | TGTGCCAGCAGCTTAGTGGCGGCCCCTACAGATACGCAGTATTTT
15 | TRBJ2-7 | TRBV19 | TRBD1 | NA | CASSIIDRGGSGQYF | TGTGCCAGTAGTATCATAGACAGGGGGGGGTCGGGACAGTACTTC
17 | TRBJ1-2 | TRBV7-9 | TRBD1 | NA | CASSTGTGPDQNYGYTF | TGTGCCAGCAGCACAGGGACAGGGCCCGACCAAAACTATGGCTACACCTTC
13 | TRBJ2-5 | TRBV25-1 | NA | NA | CASSGGLEKTQYF | TGTGCCAGCAGTGGGGGGCTTGAAAAGACCCAGTACTTC
13 | TRBJ1-1 | TRBV29-1 | NA | NA | CSVHDSLHTEAFF | TGCAGCGTCCATGACTCTCTTCACACTGAAGCTTTCTTT
14 | TRBJ2-7 | TRBV5-4 | TRBD2 | NA | CASSLAGGPGEQYF | TGTGCCAGCAGCTTGGCGGGAGGGCCGGGGGAGCAGTACTTC